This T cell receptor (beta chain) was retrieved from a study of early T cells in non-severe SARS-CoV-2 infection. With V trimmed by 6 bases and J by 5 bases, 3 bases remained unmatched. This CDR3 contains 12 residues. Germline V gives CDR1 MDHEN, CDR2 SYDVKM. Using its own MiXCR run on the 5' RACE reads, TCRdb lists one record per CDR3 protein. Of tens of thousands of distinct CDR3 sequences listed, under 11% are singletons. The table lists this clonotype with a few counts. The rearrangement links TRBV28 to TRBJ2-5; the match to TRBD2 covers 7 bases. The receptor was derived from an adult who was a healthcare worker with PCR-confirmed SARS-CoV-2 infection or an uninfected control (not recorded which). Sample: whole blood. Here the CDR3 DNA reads TGTGCCAGCAGGCGGGGGTCGGAGACCCAGTACTTC. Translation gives CASRRGSETQYF.